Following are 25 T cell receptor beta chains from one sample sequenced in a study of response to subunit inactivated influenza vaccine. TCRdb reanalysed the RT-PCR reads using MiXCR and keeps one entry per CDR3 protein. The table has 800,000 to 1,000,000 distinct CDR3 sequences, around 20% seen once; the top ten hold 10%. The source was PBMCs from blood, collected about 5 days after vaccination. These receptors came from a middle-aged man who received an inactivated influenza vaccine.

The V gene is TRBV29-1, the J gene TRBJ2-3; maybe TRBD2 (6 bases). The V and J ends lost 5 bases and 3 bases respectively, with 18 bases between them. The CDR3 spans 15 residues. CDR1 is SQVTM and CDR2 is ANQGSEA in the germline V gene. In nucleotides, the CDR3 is TGCAGCGTTTACTGGGGAGGAGGGTGGACAGATACGCAGTATTTT. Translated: CSVYWGGGWTDTQYF.

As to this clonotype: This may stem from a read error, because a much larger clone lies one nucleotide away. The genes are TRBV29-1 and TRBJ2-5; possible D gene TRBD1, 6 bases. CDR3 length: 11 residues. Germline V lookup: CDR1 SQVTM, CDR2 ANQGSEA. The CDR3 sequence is CSAGDKENQYF. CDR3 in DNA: TGCAGCGCCGGGGACAAAGAGAACCAGTACTTC. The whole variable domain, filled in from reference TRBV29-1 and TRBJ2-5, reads SAVISQKPSRDICQRGTSLTIQCQVDSQVTMMFWYRQQPGQSLTLIATANQGSEATYESGFVIDKFPISRPNLTFSTLTVSNMSPEDSSIYLCSAGDKENQYFGPGTRLLVL.

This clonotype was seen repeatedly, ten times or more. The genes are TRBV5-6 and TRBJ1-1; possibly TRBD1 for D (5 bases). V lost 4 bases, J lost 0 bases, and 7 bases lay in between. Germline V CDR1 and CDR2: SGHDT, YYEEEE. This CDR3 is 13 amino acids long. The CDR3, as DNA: TGTGCCAGCAGCCTGACAGTGAACACTGAAGCTTTCTTT. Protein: CASSLTVNTEAFF.

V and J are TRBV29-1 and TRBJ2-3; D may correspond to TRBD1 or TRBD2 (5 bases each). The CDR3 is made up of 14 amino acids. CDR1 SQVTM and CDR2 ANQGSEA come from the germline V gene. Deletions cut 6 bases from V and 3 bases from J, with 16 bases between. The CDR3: CSVSEGSRTDTQYF. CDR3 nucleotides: TGCAGCGTCTCTGAGGGGAGCCGTACAGATACGCAGTATTTT.

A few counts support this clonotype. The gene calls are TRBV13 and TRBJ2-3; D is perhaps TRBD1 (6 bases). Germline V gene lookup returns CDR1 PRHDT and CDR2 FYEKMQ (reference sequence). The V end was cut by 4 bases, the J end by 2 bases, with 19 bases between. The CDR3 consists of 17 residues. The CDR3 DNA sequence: TGTGCCAGCAGCTCTGTAGAGGACAGAAGATTCACAGATACGCAGTATTTT. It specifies CASSSVEDRRFTDTQYF.

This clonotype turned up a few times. The CDR3 region is CATSTDLDPDTQYF. The CDR3 DNA reads as TGTGCCACCAGTACCGATCTGGATCCAGATACGCAGTATTTT. The chain is built from TRBV24-1 and TRBJ2-3; D is unclear. Germline V gene data show CDR1 as KGHDR and CDR2 as SFDVKD. Deletions cut 6 bases from V and 4 bases from J, with 13 bases between. The CDR3 is 14 residues long.

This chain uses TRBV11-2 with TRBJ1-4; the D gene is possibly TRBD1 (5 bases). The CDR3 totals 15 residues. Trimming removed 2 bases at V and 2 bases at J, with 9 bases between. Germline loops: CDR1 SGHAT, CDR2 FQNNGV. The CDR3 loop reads CASSLSAGTNEKLFF. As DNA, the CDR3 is TGTGCCAGCAGCTTAAGTGCAGGGACTAATGAAAAACTGTTTTTT.

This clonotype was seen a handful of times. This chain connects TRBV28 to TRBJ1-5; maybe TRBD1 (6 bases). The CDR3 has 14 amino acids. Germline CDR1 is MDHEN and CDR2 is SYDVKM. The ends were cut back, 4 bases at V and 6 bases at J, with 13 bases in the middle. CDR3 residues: CASSYGQPAQPQHF. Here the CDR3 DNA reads TGTGCCAGCAGTTATGGACAGCCCGCTCAGCCCCAGCATTTT.

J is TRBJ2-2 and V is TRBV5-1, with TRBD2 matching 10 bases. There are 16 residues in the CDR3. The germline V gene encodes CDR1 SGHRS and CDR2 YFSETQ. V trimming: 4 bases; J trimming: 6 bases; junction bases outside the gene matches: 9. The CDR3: CASSPHSGRAAGELFF. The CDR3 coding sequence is TGCGCCAGCAGCCCCCACAGCGGGAGGGCCGCCGGGGAGCTGTTTTTT.

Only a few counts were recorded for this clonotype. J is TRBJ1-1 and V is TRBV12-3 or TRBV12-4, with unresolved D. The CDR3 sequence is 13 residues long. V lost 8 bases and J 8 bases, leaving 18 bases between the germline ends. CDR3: CASAGKGEREAFF. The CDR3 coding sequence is TGTGCCAGCGCGGGGAAGGGCGAGCGGGAAGCTTTCTTT.

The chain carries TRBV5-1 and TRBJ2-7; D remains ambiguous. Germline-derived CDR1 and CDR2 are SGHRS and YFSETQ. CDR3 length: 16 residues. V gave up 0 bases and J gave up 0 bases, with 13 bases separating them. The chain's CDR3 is CASSLDNRRSSYEQYF. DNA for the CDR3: TGCGCCAGCAGCTTGGATAACCGCCGTTCCTCCTACGAGCAGTACTTC. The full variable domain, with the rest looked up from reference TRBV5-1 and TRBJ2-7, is KAGVTQTPRYLIKTRGQQVTLSCSPISGHRSVSWYQQTPGQGLQFLFEYFSETQRNKGNFPGRFSGRQFSNSRSEMNVSTLELGDSALYLCASSLDNRRSSYEQYFGPGTRLTVT.

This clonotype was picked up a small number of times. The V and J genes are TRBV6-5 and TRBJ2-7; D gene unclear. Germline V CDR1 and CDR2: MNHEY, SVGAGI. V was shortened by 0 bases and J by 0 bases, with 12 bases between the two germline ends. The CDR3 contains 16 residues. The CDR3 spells CASSYSYRARSYEQYF. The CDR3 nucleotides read TGTGCCAGCAGTTACTCGTACCGAGCCCGCTCCTACGAGCAGTACTTC.

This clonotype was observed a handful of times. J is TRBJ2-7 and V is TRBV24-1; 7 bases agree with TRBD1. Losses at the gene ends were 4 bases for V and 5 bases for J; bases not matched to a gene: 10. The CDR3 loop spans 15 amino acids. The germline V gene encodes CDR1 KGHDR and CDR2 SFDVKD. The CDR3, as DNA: TGTGCCACCAGTGACCCAAGGACAGGTGGGGACGAGCAGTACTTC. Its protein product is CATSDPRTGGDEQYF.

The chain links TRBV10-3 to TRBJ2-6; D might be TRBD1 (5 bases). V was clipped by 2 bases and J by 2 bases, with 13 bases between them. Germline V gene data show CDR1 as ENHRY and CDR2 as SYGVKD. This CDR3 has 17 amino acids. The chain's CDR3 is CAISEGAGKAGANVLTF. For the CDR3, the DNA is TGTGCCATCAGTGAGGGGGCAGGGAAGGCTGGGGCCAACGTCCTGACTTTC.

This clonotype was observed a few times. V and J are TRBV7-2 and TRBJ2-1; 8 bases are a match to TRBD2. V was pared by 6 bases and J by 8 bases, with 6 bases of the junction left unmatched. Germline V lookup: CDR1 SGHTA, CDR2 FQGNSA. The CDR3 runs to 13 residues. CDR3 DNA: TGTGCCAGCAGAGTACCTAGCGGGCATGAGCAGTTCTTC. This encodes CASRVPSGHEQFF.

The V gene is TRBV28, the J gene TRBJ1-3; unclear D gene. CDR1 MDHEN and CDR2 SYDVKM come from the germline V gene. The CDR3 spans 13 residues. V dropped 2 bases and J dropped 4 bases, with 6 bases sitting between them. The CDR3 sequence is CASSLDGGNTIYF. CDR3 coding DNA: TGTGCCAGCAGTTTAGACGGAGGAAACACCATATATTTT.

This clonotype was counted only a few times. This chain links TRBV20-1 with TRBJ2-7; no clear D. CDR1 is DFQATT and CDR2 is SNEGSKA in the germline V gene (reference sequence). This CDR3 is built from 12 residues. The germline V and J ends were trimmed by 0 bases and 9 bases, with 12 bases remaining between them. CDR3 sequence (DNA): TGCAGTGCTAGAGATCAGACGGAACCGCAGTACTTC. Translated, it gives CSARDQTEPQYF.

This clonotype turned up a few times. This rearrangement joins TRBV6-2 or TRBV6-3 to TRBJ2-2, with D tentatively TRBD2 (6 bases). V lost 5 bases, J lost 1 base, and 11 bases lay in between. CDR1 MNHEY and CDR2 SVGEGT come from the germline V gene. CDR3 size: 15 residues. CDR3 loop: CASSHLALNTGELFF. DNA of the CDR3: TGTGCCAGCAGTCACCTAGCGCTGAACACCGGGGAGCTGTTTTTT.

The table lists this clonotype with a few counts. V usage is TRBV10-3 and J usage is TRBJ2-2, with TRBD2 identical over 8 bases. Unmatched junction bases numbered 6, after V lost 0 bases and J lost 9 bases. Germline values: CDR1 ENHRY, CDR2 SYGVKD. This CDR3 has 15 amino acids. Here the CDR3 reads CAISESSGRVRELFF. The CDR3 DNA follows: TGTGCCATCAGTGAGTCGAGCGGGAGAGTCCGGGAGCTGTTTTTT.

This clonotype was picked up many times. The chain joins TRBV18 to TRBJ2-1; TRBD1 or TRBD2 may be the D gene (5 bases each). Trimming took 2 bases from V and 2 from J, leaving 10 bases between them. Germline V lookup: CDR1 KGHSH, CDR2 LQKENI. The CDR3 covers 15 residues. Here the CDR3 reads CASSPEGSPYNEQFF. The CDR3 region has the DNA TGTGCCAGCTCACCAGAGGGGAGCCCCTACAATGAGCAGTTCTTC. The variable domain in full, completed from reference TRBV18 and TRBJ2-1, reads NAGVMQNPRHLVRRRGQEARLRCSPMKGHSHVYWYRQLPEEGLKFMVYLQKENIIDESGMPKERFSAEFPKEGPSILRIQQVVRGDSAAYFCASSPEGSPYNEQFFGPGTRLTVL.

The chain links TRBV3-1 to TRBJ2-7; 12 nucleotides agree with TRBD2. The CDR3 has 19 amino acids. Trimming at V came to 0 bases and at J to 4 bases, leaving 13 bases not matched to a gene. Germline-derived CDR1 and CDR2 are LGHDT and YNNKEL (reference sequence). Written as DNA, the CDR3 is TGTGCCAGCAGCCAAGAGCCTGGGCTAGCGGGAGGGCCCAGGTACGAGCAGTACTTC. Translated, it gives CASSQEPGLAGGPRYEQYF.

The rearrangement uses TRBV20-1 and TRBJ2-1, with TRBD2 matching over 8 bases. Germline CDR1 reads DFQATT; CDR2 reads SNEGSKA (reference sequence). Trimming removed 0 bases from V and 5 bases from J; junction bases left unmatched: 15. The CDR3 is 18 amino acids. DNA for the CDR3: TGCAGTGCTAGAGATCTTTTTGGGACTAGTCCGAACCACAATGAGCAGTTCTTC. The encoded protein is CSARDLFGTSPNHNEQFF.

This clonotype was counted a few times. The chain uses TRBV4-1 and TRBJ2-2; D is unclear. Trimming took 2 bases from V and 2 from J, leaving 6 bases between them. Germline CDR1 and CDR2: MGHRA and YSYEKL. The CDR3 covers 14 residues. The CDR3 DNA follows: TGCGCCAGCAGCCAAACAGAAAACACCGGGGAGCTGTTTTTT. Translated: CASSQTENTGELFF.

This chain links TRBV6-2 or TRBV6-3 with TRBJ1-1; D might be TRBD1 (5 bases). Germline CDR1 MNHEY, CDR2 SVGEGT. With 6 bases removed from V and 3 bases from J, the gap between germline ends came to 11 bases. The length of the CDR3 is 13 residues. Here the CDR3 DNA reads TGTGCCAGCAGGGTGACGGGGCACACTGAAGCTTTCTTT. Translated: CASRVTGHTEAFF.

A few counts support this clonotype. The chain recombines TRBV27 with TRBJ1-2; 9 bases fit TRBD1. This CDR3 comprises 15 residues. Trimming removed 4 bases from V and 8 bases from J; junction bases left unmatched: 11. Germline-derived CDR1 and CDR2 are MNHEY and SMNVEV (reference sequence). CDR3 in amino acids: CASSYDPWTGVGYTF. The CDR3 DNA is TGTGCCAGCAGTTACGATCCTTGGACAGGGGTAGGCTACACCTTC.